A selection of T cell receptor beta chains follows, all from one sample in a study of shared clonotypes between healthy human individuals. Clones were read by immunoSEQ multiplex PCR, and TCRdb kept only the in-frame ones, dropping some. The table has around 2.1 million clones, 85% to 95% seen once; the top ten hold 1.5% to 2%. Sequenced: naive CD8+ T cells from PBMCs. The receptors derive from a man younger than 35 in good health. Some clones in this sample may be carry-over from other donors' samples. The CDR3 runs from the conserved cysteine through the conserved F or W. D genes are given only for firm matches. Only part of the rows carry a size: once, few, many, or a class if the clone is expanded.

v_call: TRBV4-2
clone_size: NA
d_call: NA
j_call: TRBJ2-7
cdr3_nt: TGTGCCAGCAGCCAAGGGCTTACACTTAGGTCCTACGAGCAGTACTTC
cdr3_aa: CASSQGLTLRSYEQYF

v_call: TRBV15
clone_size: NA
d_call: TRBD2
j_call: TRBJ2-3
cdr3_nt: TGTGCCACCAGCACTGGACTAGCGGCCCTAGGCACAGATACGCAGTATTTT
cdr3_aa: CATSTGLAALGTDTQYF

v_call: TRBV2
clone_size: NA
d_call: TRBD1
j_call: TRBJ2-6
cdr3_nt: TGTGCCAGCAGTTTCTCAGGGGGCGGCGGGGCCAACGTCCTGACTTTC
cdr3_aa: CASSFSGGGGANVLTF

v_call: TRBV27
clone_size: once
d_call: TRBD2
j_call: TRBJ2-2
cdr3_nt: TGTGCCAGCAGTTTATTGGCGGGAGGGGGCACCGGGGAGCTGTTTTTT
cdr3_aa: CASSLLAGGGTGELFF

v_call: TRBV7-9
clone_size: NA
d_call: NA
j_call: TRBJ1-4
cdr3_nt: TGTGCCAGCAGCTTAGAATGGGGCGGACAGAATGAAAAACTGTTTTTT
cdr3_aa: CASSLEWGGQNEKLFF

v_call: TRBV29-1
clone_size: NA
d_call: NA
j_call: TRBJ1-1
cdr3_nt: TGCAGCGTCCCCGGGGGGCCTATTAACACTGAAGCTTTCTTT
cdr3_aa: CSVPGGPINTEAFF

v_call: TRBV13
clone_size: NA
d_call: TRBD2
j_call: TRBJ2-1
cdr3_nt: TGTGCCAGCAGCCCCTGGGGTAGCGGGACGAGCTCCTACAATGAGCAGTTCTTC
cdr3_aa: CASSPWGSGTSSYNEQFF

v_call: TRBV4-3
clone_size: NA
d_call: NA
j_call: TRBJ1-6
cdr3_nt: TGCGCCAGCAGCCCCCGGACCGGGTATAATTCACCCCTCCACTTT
cdr3_aa: CASSPRTGYNSPLHF

v_call: TRBV4-3
clone_size: NA
d_call: TRBD2
j_call: TRBJ2-5
cdr3_nt: TGCGCCAGCAGCCCCAGACTAGCGGGAAAAGAGACCCAGTACTTC
cdr3_aa: CASSPRLAGKETQYF

v_call: TRBV10-2
clone_size: NA
d_call: NA
j_call: TRBJ2-7
cdr3_nt: TGCGCCAGTACAGGGTTAATCAACGAGCAGTACTTC
cdr3_aa: CASTGLINEQYF

v_call: TRBV28
clone_size: NA
d_call: NA
j_call: TRBJ2-7
cdr3_nt: TGTGCCAGGCCGGACGTATACCTTTCCTACGAGCAGTACTTC
cdr3_aa: CARPDVYLSYEQYF

v_call: TRBV2
clone_size: NA
d_call: TRBD2
j_call: TRBJ2-4
cdr3_nt: TGTGCCAGCTTGGCTCTAGCGGGAGTAGCAGACATTCAGTACTTC
cdr3_aa: CASLALAGVADIQYF

v_call: TRBV28
clone_size: NA
d_call: TRBD2
j_call: TRBJ2-3
cdr3_nt: TGTGCCACCGAGAATACTAGCGGGAGCGACGATACGCAGTATTTT
cdr3_aa: CATENTSGSDDTQYF

v_call: TRBV27
clone_size: NA
d_call: TRBD1
j_call: TRBJ1-2
cdr3_nt: TGTGCCAGCAGTTTATCGCAGGGGGCGGGCTATGGCTACACCTTC
cdr3_aa: CASSLSQGAGYGYTF

v_call: TRBV14
clone_size: NA
d_call: NA
j_call: TRBJ2-7
cdr3_nt: TGTGCCAGCAGCCAAGGATCAGGGGTTATTTACGAGCAGTACTTC
cdr3_aa: CASSQGSGVIYEQYF

v_call: TRBV27
clone_size: NA
d_call: NA
j_call: TRBJ1-2
cdr3_nt: TGTGCCAGCAGTTTACAGGGCTATGGCTACACCTTC
cdr3_aa: CASSLQGYGYTF

v_call: TRBV28
clone_size: once
d_call: TRBD1
j_call: TRBJ2-2
cdr3_nt: TGTGCCGGACGGACAGGCGGTACCGGGGAGCTGTTTTTT
cdr3_aa: CAGRTGGTGELFF

v_call: TRBV4-1
clone_size: NA
d_call: TRBD2
j_call: TRBJ2-5
cdr3_nt: TGCGCCAGCAGCCAAGATAGGACTAGCGACCAAGAGGCCCAGTACTTC
cdr3_aa: CASSQDRTSDQEAQYF

v_call: TRBV18
clone_size: NA
d_call: TRBD2
j_call: TRBJ2-2
cdr3_nt: TGTGCCAGCTCACACCCAGCGGGAGTATATGGGGAGCTGTTTTTT
cdr3_aa: CASSHPAGVYGELFF

v_call: TRBV4-2
clone_size: NA
d_call: NA
j_call: TRBJ2-1
cdr3_nt: TGTGCCAGCAGCCAAGGGTGGCGGGATACGGACAATGAGCAGTTCTTC
cdr3_aa: CASSQGWRDTDNEQFF

v_call: TRBV7-9
clone_size: NA
d_call: TRBD1
j_call: TRBJ2-2
cdr3_nt: TGTGCCAGCAGCTTCCCGGGACAGACGAACACCGGGGAGCTGTTTTTT
cdr3_aa: CASSFPGQTNTGELFF

v_call: TRBV6-1
clone_size: NA
d_call: NA
j_call: TRBJ2-3
cdr3_nt: TGTGCCTCTTATAGGGCGGGGAGCACAGATACGCAGTATTTT
cdr3_aa: CASYRAGSTDTQYF

v_call: TRBV7-2
clone_size: NA
d_call: NA
j_call: TRBJ1-1
cdr3_nt: TGTGCCAGCAGCTTCTATGGGAACACTGAAGCTTTCTTT
cdr3_aa: CASSFYGNTEAFF

v_call: TRBV4-1
clone_size: NA
d_call: TRBD2
j_call: TRBJ2-1
cdr3_nt: TGCGCCAGCAGCCAAATTCGACTAGCGGGAGTCGATGAGCAGTTCTTC
cdr3_aa: CASSQIRLAGVDEQFF

v_call: TRBV9
clone_size: NA
d_call: NA
j_call: TRBJ1-2
cdr3_nt: TGTGCCAGCAGCGTGGGGGCGGCGGGCTACACCTTC
cdr3_aa: CASSVGAAGYTF

v_call: TRBV10-2
clone_size: NA
d_call: TRBD2
j_call: TRBJ2-1
cdr3_nt: TGCGCCAGCAGGATTGGACTAGCGGGATTTAGTGAGCAGTTCTTC
cdr3_aa: CASRIGLAGFSEQFF

v_call: TRBV10-3
clone_size: NA
d_call: TRBD1
j_call: TRBJ2-1
cdr3_nt: TGTGCCATCGGGCCACAGGGGGCAGGCGATGAGCAGTTCTTC
cdr3_aa: CAIGPQGAGDEQFF

v_call: TRBV28
clone_size: NA
d_call: NA
j_call: TRBJ1-5
cdr3_nt: TGTGCCAGCAGGAGGGAGAGGGTATGGAGCAATCAGCCCCAGCATTTT
cdr3_aa: CASRRERVWSNQPQHF

v_call: TRBV7-9
clone_size: NA
d_call: NA
j_call: TRBJ2-7
cdr3_nt: TGTGCCAGCAGCTCCTTCCGGGAGACAGACGAGCAGTACTTC
cdr3_aa: CASSSFRETDEQYF

v_call: TRBV19
clone_size: NA
d_call: NA
j_call: TRBJ2-7
cdr3_nt: TGTGCCTCCTCTATTGCTGGCCGGGAGCAGTACTTC
cdr3_aa: CASSIAGREQYF

v_call: TRBV5-4
clone_size: once
d_call: NA
j_call: TRBJ1-1
cdr3_nt: TGTGCCAGCAGCCGCACGAGGGGTAACACTGAAGCTTTCTTT
cdr3_aa: CASSRTRGNTEAFF

v_call: TRBV7-9
clone_size: NA
d_call: NA
j_call: TRBJ2-7
cdr3_nt: TGTGCCAGCAGCTTAGGCCAGAGCCCCTACGAGCAGTACTTC
cdr3_aa: CASSLGQSPYEQYF

v_call: TRBV5-3
clone_size: NA
d_call: NA
j_call: TRBJ1-2
cdr3_nt: TGTGCCAGAAGCTTTCAAGGGGAGTATGGCTACACCTTC
cdr3_aa: CARSFQGEYGYTF

v_call: TRBV7-9
clone_size: NA
d_call: TRBD2
j_call: TRBJ2-7
cdr3_nt: TGTGCCAGCAGCCACGGACTAGCGGGAGGCCATTACGAGCAGTACTTC
cdr3_aa: CASSHGLAGGHYEQYF

v_call: TRBV27
clone_size: NA
d_call: TRBD1
j_call: TRBJ1-1
cdr3_nt: TGTGCCAGCAGTCCCGGACAGGCCGAAGCTTTCTTT
cdr3_aa: CASSPGQAEAFF

v_call: TRBV4-3
clone_size: NA
d_call: TRBD2
j_call: TRBJ2-5
cdr3_nt: TGCGCCAGCAGCCAAGTTGTTTTTAGCGGGAGAGAGACCCAGTACTTC
cdr3_aa: CASSQVVFSGRETQYF

v_call: TRBV11-2
clone_size: NA
d_call: NA
j_call: TRBJ2-1
cdr3_nt: TGTGCCAGCAGCCCCAGGTTCAATGAGCAGTTCTTC
cdr3_aa: CASSPRFNEQFF